The present T cell receptor (beta chain) was sequenced within a study of blood T cell repertoires in COVID-19. The CDR3 is 16 residues long. Germline CDR1 SGDLS, CDR2 YYNGEE. The junction had 3 bases not matched to a gene; V was cut back by 3 bases and J by 2 bases. Using immunoSEQ multiplex PCR, the repertoire was profiled, and TCRdb retains in-frame clones only, with some absent. This repertoire shows roughly 120,000 clones, about 79% found once; its top ten account for 7.9%. This clonotype was sampled from a woman at least 80 years old with active or convalescent COVID-19. The sequenced sample consisted of peripheral blood. This sequence joins TRBV9 and TRBJ2-1; 12 bases agree with TRBD2. The CDR3 spells CASSATSGSAYNEQFF. The CDR3, as DNA: TGTGCCAGCAGCGCGACTAGCGGGAGTGCCTACAATGAGCAGTTCTTC.